This T cell receptor beta chain was retrieved from a study of identical twins. The study's findings and limits: The authors noted that invariant MAIT and iNKT cells could partly confound zero-insertion analyses.

This clonotype was seen ten or more times. Its target is unknown. TCRdb reprocessed the 5' RACE reads with MiXCR, giving one entry per CDR3 protein. This repertoire shows 150,000 or so distinct CDR3 sequences, around 3.4% found once; its top ten account for roughly 8%. This CDR3 contains 13 residues. CDR1 and CDR2 (germline): MNHNS, SASEGT. With 6 bases removed from V and 4 bases from J, the gap between germline ends came to 7 bases. Donors were all healthy Caucasians. Sequencing was carried out using memory T cells sorted from blood. V is TRBV6-1 and J is TRBJ2-6; D ambiguous. The receptor's source is a man aged 18 to 35 in good health. Written as DNA, the CDR3 is TGTGCCAGCAGCCATGCGGGGGCCAACGTCCTGACTTTC. This sequence encodes CASSHAGANVLTF.